This T cell receptor beta chain was obtained from a study of shared clonotypes between healthy human individuals. Notes on the study in general: Though the depth was large, rarefaction showed that sorted-subset sequencing was incomplete.

CD45RO negativity and positive selection for CCR7 defined naive CD8 cells, a population that excluded terminally differentiated effector memory CD45RA+ cells. In the authors' methods: Junction-only immunoSEQ sequences carried no quality scores, so filtering differed. Sequenced by immunoSEQ multiplex PCR; TCRdb stores in-frame clones only, minus some. Clone size and V and J calls were adopted from that table, with D and trimming inferred from the DNA. This repertoire shows hundreds of thousands of clones, approximately 92% found once; its top ten account for around 24%. The germline CDR1 and CDR2 sequences are MNHEY and SMNVEV (reference sequence). V shed 0 bases and J shed 5 bases, with 4 bases lying between them. The CDR3 contains 13 residues. A word on this clone: Its antigen is not known. In the same sample, other DNA sequences code for this CDR3.

Sequences were obtained from naive CD8+ T cells sorted from blood. This TCR derives from a man aged 25 to 45 in good health. The chain couples TRBV27 to TRBJ2-2; no clear D. CDR3 nucleotide sequence: TGTGCCAGCAGTTTATCGGCTACCGGGGAGCTGTTTTTT. Its protein is CASSLSATGELFF.